The 9 T cell receptor beta chains below all came from one sample that was sequenced in a study of T cell responses to AZD1222 COVID-19 vaccine. Profiled with immunoSEQ multiplex PCR; TCRdb holds only in-frame clones, not every one. The sample has under 150,000 clones, and its top ten clones hold 2% to 2.5%. The source material was peripheral blood. These receptors originate from an adult in good health.

This chain joins TRBV6-1 and TRBJ2-1; weak D call: TRBD1 (6 bases). From germline, CDR1 is MNHNS and CDR2 SASEGT. Trimming took off 0 bases at V and 9 bases at J, with 9 bases between the two ends. The CDR3 consists of 13 residues. The CDR3, as DNA: TGTGCCAGCAGTGAAGCAGGGGGAGTTGAGCAGTTCTTC. Translation gives CASSEAGGVEQFF.

This chain links TRBV10-3 with TRBJ2-1; tentative D call: TRBD1 (8 bases). The ends were cut back, 6 bases at V and 10 bases at J, with 19 bases in the middle. The CDR3 is made up of 14 amino acids. Germline V CDR1 and CDR2: ENHRY, SYGVKD. The CDR3 bases are TGTGCCATCAGAGCGGGACAGGCTGACGGGGAGCAGTTCTTC. Translating it yields CAIRAGQADGEQFF.

The chain recombines TRBV5-4 with TRBJ1-2; D is perhaps TRBD1 (5 bases). The CDR3 is 14 residues long. V was cut by 0 bases and J by 2 bases, with 8 bases left in between. The germline CDR1 and CDR2 sequences are SGHNT and YYREEE (reference sequence). Here the CDR3 reads CASSLDRRNYGYTF. The CDR3 DNA follows: TGTGCCAGCAGCTTGGACAGGAGAAACTATGGCTACACCTTC.

This rearrangement joins TRBV7-8 to TRBJ1-2, with a weak D call TRBD1 (6 bases). The CDR3 contains 15 residues. V was shortened by 5 bases and J by 8 bases, with 21 bases between the two germline ends. Germline values: CDR1 SGHVS, CDR2 FQNEAQ. The CDR3 DNA reads TGTGCCAGCAGCCCGGGGGGCAGGAGCTATGGGGGCTACACCTTC. Translation: CASSPGGRSYGGYTF. Full variable domain (missing parts from reference TRBV7-8 and TRBJ1-2): GAGVSQSPRYKVAKRGQDVALRCDPISGHVSLFWYQQALGQGPEFLTYFQNEAQLDKSGLPSDRFFAERPEGSVSTLKIQRTQQEDSAVYLCASSPGGRSYGGYTFGSGTRLTVV.

The chain joins TRBV6-6 to TRBJ1-2; D is unclear. The CDR3 contains 11 residues. CDR1 and CDR2 from the germline V gene are MNHNY and SVGAGI (reference sequence). Trimming pared 2 bases from V and 3 bases from J, leaving 1 base between. The chain's CDR3 is CASSYDYGYTF. As DNA, the CDR3 is TGTGCCAGCAGTTACGACTATGGCTACACCTTC.

The gene calls are TRBV20-1 and TRBJ1-4; D unclear. Germline V lookup: CDR1 DFQATT, CDR2 SNEGSKA (reference sequence). The CDR3 is 11 amino acids. The ends were cut back, 6 bases at V and 8 bases at J, with 10 bases in the middle. CDR3 in DNA: TGCAGTGCCCCCTTGCGGGAAAAACTGTTTTTT. Protein sequence: CSAPLREKLFF.

The chain carries TRBV6-1 and TRBJ1-2; D is unclear. Trimming cost V 7 bases and J 4 bases, with 10 bases left between them. The germline CDR1 and CDR2 sequences are MNHNS and SASEGT. The CDR3 runs to 12 residues. For the CDR3, the DNA is TGTGCCAGCACCGAGTGGGGCTATGGCTACACCTTC. Residues: CASTEWGYGYTF.

CDR3 protein: CAFIGDRVLGVVGNTIYF. The CDR3 DNA follows: TGTGCCTTCATAGGGGACAGGGTTTTGGGAGTCGTAGGGAACACCATATATTTT. J is TRBJ1-3 and V is TRBV2; 9 bases agree with TRBD1. Germline V gene sequence: CDR1 SNHLY, CDR2 FYNNEI. V lost 11 bases to trimming and J lost 7 bases; unmatched junction nucleotides: 24. The CDR3 extends over 18 amino acids.

This chain links TRBV6-4 with TRBJ1-1; TRBD1 is a possible D gene (6 bases). V was pared by 6 bases and J by 1 base, with 9 bases between. The CDR3 runs 13 residues. The germline V gene has CDR1 MRHNA and CDR2 SNTAGT. CDR3 amino acids: CASRRQENTEAFF. The CDR3 DNA is TGTGCCAGCAGACGACAGGAGAACACTGAAGCTTTCTTT.